This T cell receptor beta chain was captured in a study of Tregs in tolerant kidney transplant recipients. Only in-frame clones appear in the TCRdb table, and some are missing; sequencing was by immunoSEQ multiplex PCR. The sample yields some 250,000 clones, 80% to 85% seen once. V dropped 3 bases and J dropped 5 bases, with 7 bases sitting between them. The germline gives CDR1 KGHSH, CDR2 LQKENI. The length of the CDR3 is 12 residues. The receptor comes from a human donor in good health. This rearrangement joins TRBV18 to TRBJ1-1; D gene unclear. The specimen was CD4+ T cells from blood. The CDR3 reads CASSPVSTEAFF. The CDR3 coding sequence is TGTGCCAGCTCACCCGTGAGTACTGAAGCTTTCTTT.